A selection of T cell receptor beta chains follows, all from one sample in a study of monozygotic twins with inflammatory bowel disease. TCRdb reworked the 5' RACE reads into one entry per CDR3 protein, no DNA. The listing contains approximately 420,000 distinct CDR3 sequences. The sequenced sample consisted of blood. Every receptor here comes from a human donor with ulcerative colitis or Crohn's disease, or a healthy co-twin of an affected twin (not recorded which). The CDR3 runs from the conserved cysteine through the conserved F or W.

j_call v_call cdr3_aa
TRBJ1-5 TRBV6-1 CASSRQGYSNQPQHF
TRBJ2-2 TRBV19 CASSIVGNTGELFF
TRBJ1-1 TRBV3-1 CASRSGLNTEAFF
TRBJ1-6 TRBV7-2 CASSGNGGGRNSPLHF
TRBJ1-4 TRBV6-5 CASSSTGFDNEKLFF
TRBJ1-3 TRBV7-7 CASSLAPHPQEGNTIYF
TRBJ1-1 TRBV19 CASSTDRVKTTEAFF
TRBJ2-7 TRBV28 CASSGGGGSYEQYF
TRBJ1-4 TRBV15 CATSRDGSEKLFF
TRBJ1-1 TRBV10-3 CAISETGFTEAFF
TRBJ2-5 TRBV7-2 CASSPVSHSMETQYF
TRBJ2-5 TRBV28 CASRIGAGTQYF
TRBJ2-1 TRBV28 CASQLVLNSYNEQFF
TRBJ2-3 TRBV6-1 CASSVSPNVASTDTQYF
TRBJ1-1 TRBV7-9 CASIEGAFTEAFF
TRBJ2-2 TRBV7-2 CASSLEVASGELFF
TRBJ2-1 TRBV4-3 CASSQGRSSYNEQFF
TRBJ1-2 TRBV10-3 CAISGQGYGYTF
TRBJ1-5 TRBV28 CASSLQGTQPQHF
TRBJ1-4 TRBV5-6 CASSSRLKGTTNEKLFF
TRBJ2-7 TRBV28 CASSLTDSTITSEQYF
TRBJ1-4 TRBV5-4 CASSLARGQGNEKLFF
TRBJ1-5 TRBV27 CASSRLSGPNQPQHF
TRBJ2-2 TRBV7-2 CASSLGNSRELFF
TRBJ2-2 TRBV20-1 CSASPPDGRAPGELFF
TRBJ2-5 TRBV28 CASSSLGSRKKETQYF
TRBJ2-1 TRBV20-1 CSAHKTSGNNEQFF
TRBJ2-1 TRBV5-1 CASSLGAGTEQFF
TRBJ1-2 TRBV29-1 CSVRTANPNYGYTF
TRBJ1-2 TRBV6-1 CASSEAGTGHHYGYTF
TRBJ1-4 TRBV5-1 CASSLQGSTVTNEKLFF
TRBJ1-1 TRBV10-1 CASSPGMPLSEAFF
TRBJ1-2 TRBV4-1 CASSQGAATYGYTF
TRBJ2-1 TRBV5-1 CASSLAPSGNNEQFF
TRBJ2-7 TRBV27 CATSFQGVQYF
TRBJ1-3 TRBV15 CATSSGPFTGNTIYF
TRBJ1-1 TRBV25-1 CASSAVLNTEAFF
TRBJ1-5 TRBV7-2 CASSFGRANQPQHF